The T cell receptor (beta chain) described here comes from a study of shared clonotypes between healthy human individuals. The CDR3 spans 16 residues. V dropped 2 bases and J dropped 2; count of bases not matched to a gene: 6. Germline CDR1 and CDR2: SGHNT and YYREEE (reference sequence). This clone showed up just a few times. Per the study methods: Junction-only sequences produced by ImmunoSEQ had no quality scores, so filtering differed. The repertoire was sequenced with immunoSEQ multiplex PCR; TCRdb's copy has only in-frame clones and lacks some. D and trimming come from the DNA, and the V and J calls and clone size come from that table. The sample lists around 700,000 clones, around two thirds seen once, with under 2% in the top ten.

J is TRBJ2-1 and V is TRBV5-4; TRBD2 matches at 8 bases. The sequence came from a woman aged 25 to 39 in good health. Sequenced input: memory CD4+ T cells sorted from blood. Documented subset: CD45RA-negative fraction. The CDR3 loop is CASSFGGEFAYNEQFF. CDR3 nucleotides: TGTGCCAGCAGCTTCGGGGGGGAGTTCGCCTACAATGAGCAGTTCTTC.